These 27 T cell receptor beta chains were sequenced from one sample in a study of CD8 T cells in ankylosing spondylitis. A single record per CDR3 protein comes from TCRdb applying MiXCR to the 5' RACE reads. The table includes roughly 130,000 distinct CDR3 sequences, 6% to 8.5% detected once. Sequenced material: blood, either unsorted or a sorted T cell fraction (not recorded which). The receptor source for this set is a male donor with ankylosing spondylitis or in good health (not recorded which).

The CDR3 bases are TGTGCCAGCAGCTCGACCGGGACTAGCACGTACAATGAGCAGTTCTTC. This codes for CASSSTGTSTYNEQFF. V gene TRBV13 combines with J gene TRBJ2-1; TRBD2 matches at 9 bases. Germline loops: CDR1 PRHDT, CDR2 FYEKMQ (reference sequence). J was trimmed by 4 bases and V by 4 bases; bases with no gene match: 8. The CDR3 consists of 16 residues.

This clonotype turned up a few times. The V call is TRBV6-5, the J call TRBJ2-2, with TRBD2 as a possible D gene (6 bases). Trimming stripped 0 bases from V and 2 bases from J, with 10 bases between. Germline-derived CDR1 and CDR2 are MNHEY and SVGAGI. This CDR3 contains 16 residues. CDR3 loop: CASSYSKLANTGELFF. In DNA form, the CDR3 reads TGTGCCAGCAGTTACTCGAAACTAGCTAACACCGGGGAGCTGTTTTTT.

In its sample, this clonotype was seen many times. The chain carries TRBV25-1 and TRBJ1-5, with a possible D match to TRBD1 (5 bases). The CDR3 runs to 14 residues. Germline CDR1 is MGHDK and CDR2 is SYGVNS. Trimming shortened V by 6 bases and J by 0 bases, and 9 bases separated the two germline ends. CDR3 in DNA: TGTGCCAGCAGCGGGGGATATAGCAATCAGCCCCAGCATTTT. Encoded protein: CASSGGYSNQPQHF.

This clonotype was observed many times. The V and J genes are TRBV7-2 and TRBJ2-1; the D call may be TRBD1 or TRBD2 (5 bases each). Per the germline V gene, CDR1 is SGHTA and CDR2 is FQGNSA. CDR3 length: 14 residues. Trimming removed 5 bases from V and 4 bases from J, with 12 bases in between. The CDR3 bases are TGTGCCAGCAGCCAACTGAGGGGTTACAATGAGCAGTTCTTC. Encoded protein: CASSQLRGYNEQFF.

This clonotype was observed many times. V usage is TRBV2 and J usage is TRBJ1-1; TRBD1 aligns across 7 bases. The CDR3 totals 15 residues. Looked up from germline, CDR1 is SNHLY and CDR2 is FYNNEI. Unmatched junction bases numbered 5, after V lost 3 bases and J lost 1 base. CDR3 sequence: CASSDVGTANTEAFF. CDR3 coding DNA: TGTGCCAGCAGTGATGTTGGGACAGCGAACACTGAAGCTTTCTTT.

This clonotype was seen only a few times. The CDR3 spells CSATTGYNYGYTF. DNA for the CDR3: TGCAGTGCCACGACAGGGTATAACTATGGCTACACCTTC. The rearrangement links TRBV20-1 to TRBJ1-2; 7 nucleotides line up with TRBD1. Germline values: CDR1 DFQATT, CDR2 SNEGSKA (reference sequence). The CDR3 runs 13 residues. V lost 6 bases, J lost 1 base, and 5 bases stayed unmatched.

In its sample, this clonotype was seen many times. The rearrangement joins TRBV20-1 to TRBJ2-1, with D hard to call. This CDR3 has 15 residues. Germline loops: CDR1 DFQATT, CDR2 SNEGSKA (reference sequence). The chain's CDR3 is CSHRTLKDQYNEQFF. As DNA, the CDR3 is TGCAGCCATAGAACGTTGAAGGATCAATACAATGAGCAGTTCTTC.

This clonotype has ten or more counts. The chain combines TRBV3-1 with TRBJ1-4; 7 bases map to TRBD1. CDR3 length: 14 residues. Unmatched junction bases numbered 3, after V lost 5 bases and J lost 3 bases. Germline CDR1 and CDR2: LGHDT and YNNKEL (reference sequence). CDR3 coding DNA: TGTGCCAGCAGCAACAGGGGAGCTAATGAAAAACTGTTTTTT. This sequence encodes CASSNRGANEKLFF.

This clonotype was counted ten times or more. J is TRBJ2-3 and V is TRBV29-1; 9 nucleotides agree with TRBD2. The CDR3 has 14 residues. Per germline, CDR1 SQVTM and CDR2 ANQGSEA. J lost 6 bases, V lost 3 bases, and 7 bases had no gene match. The CDR3 sequence: CSVEIASGTDTQYF. The CDR3 DNA is TGCAGCGTTGAGATAGCTAGCGGGACCGATACGCAGTATTTT.

This clonotype was counted at least ten times. The chain is built from TRBV12-3 or TRBV12-4 and TRBJ2-2; 7 nucleotides align to TRBD2. The CDR3 is made up of 15 amino acids. The ends lost 10 bases at V and 5 bases at J; junction bases unmatched: 13. The chain's CDR3 is CATALAGEKTGELFF. The CDR3 nucleotides read TGTGCCACCGCTTTAGCGGGTGAGAAGACCGGGGAGCTGTTTTTT.

This clonotype has ten or more counts. J is TRBJ2-3 and V is TRBV12-3 or TRBV12-4, with D maybe TRBD1 (6 bases). The CDR3 length is 14 residues. The germline V and J ends were trimmed by 6 bases and 3 bases, with 13 bases remaining between them. CDR3 coding DNA: TGTGCCAGCAGCAGGGACAAAGTAACAGATACGCAGTATTTT. Its translation: CASSRDKVTDTQYF.

There are a few counts of this clonotype. The chain joins TRBV7-6 to TRBJ2-7; possibly TRBD1 for D (6 bases). This CDR3 has 14 amino acids. Trimming took off 4 bases at V and 0 bases at J, with 10 bases between the two ends. Per germline, CDR1 SGHVS and CDR2 FNYEAQ. The CDR3 coding sequence is TGTGCCAGCAGCTCCGCGACAGGCTCCTACGAGCAGTACTTC. Its protein product is CASSSATGSYEQYF.

This clonotype was counted at least ten times. The V gene is TRBV12-3 or TRBV12-4, the J gene TRBJ2-5; D gene ambiguous. Trimming stripped 3 bases from V and 1 base from J, with 6 bases between. The CDR3 contains 13 residues. The chain's CDR3 is CASSFFGQETQYF. CDR3 nucleotide sequence: TGTGCCAGCAGTTTTTTTGGCCAAGAGACCCAGTACTTC.

This clonotype was detected ten times or more. The rearrangement joins TRBV6-1 to TRBJ2-7; 10 nucleotides match TRBD2. The CDR3 is 15 residues long. Per the germline V gene, CDR1 is MNHNS and CDR2 is SASEGT. V shed 6 bases and J 2 bases; nucleotides not matched to a gene: 7. CDR3 sequence reads: CASSQTSGPTYEQYF. CDR3 bases: TGTGCCAGCAGCCAGACTAGCGGGCCGACCTACGAGCAGTACTTC.

Ten or more counts support this clonotype. This rearrangement joins TRBV18 to TRBJ2-7, with D possibly being TRBD2 (5 bases). This CDR3 region has 14 residues. Germline CDR1 KGHSH, CDR2 LQKENI. The V gene lost 8 bases and the J gene lost 3 bases, with 17 bases spanning the gap. CDR3 amino acids: CASGPARRNYEQYF. The CDR3, as DNA: TGTGCCAGCGGACCGGCCAGGAGGAACTACGAGCAGTACTTC.

There are many counts of this clonotype. The rearrangement uses TRBV30 and TRBJ2-1; TRBD2 matches 9 bases. The CDR3 is made up of 15 amino acids. J gave up 7 bases and V 2 bases, and 9 bases lay outside the gene matches. Germline CDR1 reads GTSNPN; CDR2 reads SVGIG (reference sequence). The CDR3 DNA is TGTGCCTGGAGTTCCTTAGCGGGAGACTTGAATGAGCAGTTCTTC. This translates into CAWSSLAGDLNEQFF.

This clonotype was seen ten or more times. The gene calls are TRBV5-1 and TRBJ2-3, with 12 nucleotides matching TRBD2. V dropped 5 bases and J dropped 4; count of bases not matched to a gene: 11. In germline, CDR1 is SGHRS, CDR2 YFSETQ. The CDR3 has 17 amino acids. DNA for the CDR3: TGCGCCAGCAGGTCTCCCCTAGCGGGGGGGCCTCCAGATACGCAGTATTTT. Amino acid sequence: CASRSPLAGGPPDTQYF.

The CDR3 reads CASSASGTGPLAGGNGQYF. The CDR3 DNA reads TGTGCCAGCAGCGCTTCCGGGACAGGGCCTCTAGCGGGAGGGAATGGCCAGTACTTC. V gene TRBV9 combines with J gene TRBJ2-5; 12 bases fit TRBD2. Trimming took 3 bases from V and 10 from J; bases not matched to a gene: 22. The CDR3 totals 19 residues. CDR1 is SGDLS, CDR2 YYNGEE, per germline. Full variable domain (rest looked up from reference TRBV9 and TRBJ2-5): DSGVTQTPKHLITATGQRVTLRCSPRSGDLSVYWYQQSLDQGLQFLIQYYNGEERAKGNILERFSAQQFPDLHSELNLSSLELGDSALYFCASSASGTGPLAGGNGQYFGPGTRLLVL.

This clonotype was counted many times. This rearrangement joins TRBV24-1 to TRBJ2-6, with TRBD2 as a possible D gene (5 bases). The CDR3 is 14 residues long. Germline CDR1 KGHDR, CDR2 SFDVKD. The germline V and J ends were trimmed by 8 bases and 2 bases, with 9 bases remaining between them. The CDR3 loop reads CATTAGAGANVLTF. DNA of the CDR3: TGTGCCACCACCGCGGGTGCTGGGGCCAACGTCCTGACTTTC.

This clonotype was seen ten or more times. This sequence joins TRBV20-1 and TRBJ2-7, with D unresolved. CDR1 is DFQATT and CDR2 is SNEGSKA in the germline V gene (reference sequence). There are 11 residues in the CDR3. Trimming cost V 3 bases and J 4 bases, with 7 bases left between them. The CDR3 sequence is CSASGEYEQYF. CDR3 DNA: TGCAGTGCTAGTGGGGAATACGAGCAGTACTTC.

The table lists this clonotype with many counts. The CDR3 DNA is TGTGCCAGCAGCCCCAGGGCGAACACTGAAGCTTTCTTT. Its translation is CASSPRANTEAFF. The chain joins TRBV6-2 or TRBV6-3 to TRBJ1-1; TRBD1 is a possible D gene (5 bases). The CDR3 covers 13 residues. Trimming removed 6 bases at V and 1 base at J, with 9 bases between. The germline CDR1 and CDR2 sequences are MNHEY and SVGEGT.

This clonotype has ten or more counts. The chain joins TRBV5-1 to TRBJ2-2; D is undetermined. The CDR3 is made up of 15 amino acids. From germline, CDR1 is SGHRS and CDR2 YFSETQ. The V end was cut by 3 bases, the J end by 6 bases, with 15 bases between. CDR3 residues: CASSYGPPVAGELFF. CDR3 bases: TGCGCCAGCAGCTACGGACCCCCGGTGGCCGGGGAGCTGTTTTTT.

This clonotype has ten or more counts. The chain has TRBV28 and TRBJ2-2; possible D gene TRBD1, 7 bases. Germline-derived CDR1 and CDR2 are MDHEN and SYDVKM. V lost 5 bases and J 7 bases, leaving 11 bases between the germline ends. The CDR3 runs 13 residues. For the CDR3, the DNA is TGTGCCAGCAGTCCCCAGGGGGGCGGGGAGCTGTTTTTT. Residues: CASSPQGGGELFF.

In this sample, this clonotype turned up many times. V and J are TRBV20-1 and TRBJ2-3, with 11 nucleotides matching TRBD1. The germline CDR1 and CDR2 sequences are DFQATT and SNEGSKA (reference sequence). V trimming: 2 bases; J trimming: 5 bases; junction bases outside the gene matches: 6. The CDR3 runs to 15 residues. The CDR3 sequence: CSARTGQGAGDTQYF. The CDR3 nucleotides read TGCAGTGCTAGAACTGGACAGGGGGCGGGAGATACGCAGTATTTT.

This clonotype was recorded at least ten times. V and J are TRBV7-3 and TRBJ2-5; TRBD2 matches at 9 bases. The length of the CDR3 is 15 residues. CDR1 and CDR2 (germline): SGHTA, FQGTGA. Unmatched junction bases numbered 5, after V lost 5 bases and J lost 1 base. The CDR3 loop is CASSPSGRPQETQYF. The CDR3 DNA reads as TGTGCCAGCAGCCCGAGCGGGAGGCCCCAAGAGACCCAGTACTTC.

This clonotype was counted ten times or more. The junction differs from germline at one of its ends, possibly a read error. The chain links TRBV5-1 to TRBJ1-2; a weak D match, TRBD1 (5 bases). The CDR3 length is 12 residues. Germline V gene lookup returns CDR1 SGHRS and CDR2 YFSETQ. The CDR3 DNA follows: TGCGCCAGCAGCTTGATGGGGACTGGCTACACCTTT. It specifies CASSLMGTGYTF.

Here the CDR3 reads CASSIDRKGHYEQYF. CDR3 sequence (DNA): TGTGCCAGTAGTATAGATCGAAAAGGGCACTACGAGCAGTACTTC. The rearrangement uses TRBV19 and TRBJ2-7; no clear D. Germline V gene lookup returns CDR1 LNHDA and CDR2 SQIVND (reference sequence). CDR3 length equals 15 residues. V was pared by 0 bases and J by 3 bases, with 12 bases between.